Presented here are 20 T cell receptor beta chains from one specimen sequenced in a study of T cell responses to AZD1222 COVID-19 vaccine. Assay used: immunoSEQ multiplex PCR; TCRdb lists only in-frame clones, some missing. The table has some 150,000 clones, about 89% seen once. The sequencing used peripheral blood, collected on day 0 of AZD1222 vaccination. Receptor source: an adult in good health.

The V gene is TRBV6-5, the J gene TRBJ2-7; 9 positions agree with TRBD1. Germline assignment: CDR1 MNHEY and CDR2 SVGAGI. V gave up 6 bases and J gave up 0 bases; unmatched junction bases: 6. The CDR3 is made up of 15 amino acids. CDR3 sequence reads: CASSQTGGHSYEQYF. CDR3 DNA: TGTGCCAGCAGCCAGACAGGGGGGCACTCCTACGAGCAGTACTTC.

The gene calls are TRBV5-1 and TRBJ2-2; no clear D gene. V lost 3 bases and J 2 bases, leaving 11 bases between the germline ends. Looked up from germline, CDR1 is SGHRS and CDR2 is YFSETQ. The CDR3 extends over 15 amino acids. As DNA, the CDR3 is TGCGCCAGCAGCTACTTCAGTTTAAACACCGGGGAGCTGTTTTTT. This translates into CASSYFSLNTGELFF.

The table lists this clone with a few counts. The J gene is TRBJ1-2, the V gene TRBV7-2, with a tentative D call TRBD1 (5 bases). Trimming took 7 bases from V and 5 from J, leaving 17 bases between them. The CDR3 contains 14 residues. CDR1 and CDR2 (germline): SGHTA, FQGNSA. CDR3 nucleotides: TGTGCCAGCACGACCTCACAGGAACCTTATGGCTACACCTTC. It yields the protein CASTTSQEPYGYTF.

The J gene is TRBJ1-1, the V gene TRBV13, with 9 bases lining up with TRBD1. CDR1 and CDR2 from the germline V gene are PRHDT and FYEKMQ (reference sequence). This CDR3 region has 15 residues. Trimming removed 4 bases from V and 4 bases from J; junction bases left unmatched: 7. The CDR3 coding sequence is TGTGCCAGCAGCTACTACCCGGACAGGGGCACTGAAGCTTTCTTT. It yields the protein CASSYYPDRGTEAFF.

This clone was counted a single time. This rearrangement joins TRBV18 to TRBJ1-4; the D gene is possibly TRBD1 (5 bases). Germline lookup yields CDR1 KGHSH and CDR2 LQKENI. With 5 bases removed from V and 1 base from J, the gap between germline ends came to 8 bases. This CDR3 contains 14 residues. The CDR3 DNA is TGTGCCAGCTCATTTGGGGGAACTAATGAAAAACTGTTTTTT. Translated: CASSFGGTNEKLFF.

J is TRBJ1-1 and V is TRBV19, with TRBD1 matching 8 bases. After removal of 7 bases from V and 4 bases from J, the junction contained 11 bases not matched to a gene. The CDR3 has 15 residues. Germline-derived CDR1 and CDR2 are LNHDA and SQIVND (reference sequence). CDR3 nucleotide sequence: TGTGCCAGTACAAACCCTGAGACAGGGGTCACTGAAGCTTTCTTT. Residues: CASTNPETGVTEAFF.

CDR3 sequence: CASSDLSQGGEQYF. CDR3 in DNA: TGTGCCAGCAGCGATCTCTCACAGGGGGGCGAGCAGTACTTC. V usage is TRBV9 and J usage is TRBJ2-7; 8 bases match TRBD1. In germline, CDR1 is SGDLS, CDR2 YYNGEE. The trim removed 3 bases at V and 6 bases at J, leaving 8 bases unmatched. The CDR3 is 14 residues long.

V gene TRBV10-2 combines with J gene TRBJ1-1, with D tentatively TRBD1 (5 bases). Between the trimmed V and J ends, which lost 4 bases and 5 bases, there was a span of 8 bases. This CDR3 is built from 12 residues. CDR1 is WSHSY, CDR2 SAAADI, per germline. The CDR3 reads CASSVRGTEAFF. CDR3 in DNA: TGCGCCAGCAGTGTCCGGGGGACTGAAGCTTTCTTT.

The chain combines TRBV6-6 with TRBJ2-7; D is possibly TRBD1 (5 bases). The V and J ends lost 2 bases and 4 bases respectively, with 18 bases between them. The CDR3 is made up of 16 amino acids. Germline V gives CDR1 MNHNY, CDR2 SVGAGI (reference sequence). For the CDR3, the DNA is TGTGCCAGCAGTTACGGGCAGGTTAGGGGCCTTTACGAGCAGTACTTC. Translation gives CASSYGQVRGLYEQYF.

J is TRBJ2-1 and V is TRBV3-1 (or the pseudogene TRBV3-2); D ambiguous. The CDR3 loop spans 12 amino acids. Per the germline V gene, CDR1 is LGHDT and CDR2 is YNNKEL (reference sequence). V lost 1 base and J lost 16, with 14 bases in between. DNA of the CDR3: TGTGCCAGCAGCCAAGTGCTAGGCCCCCATTTCTTC. This gives the protein CASSQVLGPHFF.

The rearrangement links TRBV7-8 to TRBJ2-3; D gene unclear. V lost 5 bases and J 2 bases, leaving 17 bases between the germline ends. Germline V gene sequence: CDR1 SGHVS, CDR2 FQNEAQ. CDR3 length: 16 amino acids. The DNA of the CDR3 is TGTGCCAGCAGCCCTGAGGCAATGCTACCCACAGATACGCAGTATTTT. This gives the protein CASSPEAMLPTDTQYF.

V is TRBV10-2 and J is TRBJ2-5, with 8 bases matching TRBD2. There are 14 residues in the CDR3. V gave up 4 bases and J gave up 5 bases; unmatched junction bases: 6. CDR1 WSHSY and CDR2 SAAADI come from the germline V gene. CDR3 in DNA: TGCGCCAGCAGTGTAATCAGCGGGGGTGAGACCCAGTACTTC. It yields the protein CASSVISGGETQYF.

This chain uses TRBV15 with TRBJ1-3; no reliable D call. Germline loops: CDR1 LNHNV, CDR2 YYDKDF (reference sequence). The ends were cut back, 2 bases at V and 4 bases at J, with 12 bases in the middle. The length of the CDR3 is 15 residues. This chain's CDR3 is CATSRPSPDGNTIYF. As DNA, the CDR3 is TGTGCCACCAGCAGACCGAGTCCGGACGGAAACACCATATATTTT.

This rearrangement joins TRBV18 to TRBJ1-3; D is undetermined. This CDR3 is built from 14 residues. Per the germline V gene, CDR1 is KGHSH and CDR2 is LQKENI. V lost 2 bases, J lost 6 bases, and 11 bases lay in between. The CDR3 reads CASSPDGDPNTIYF. CDR3 nucleotide sequence: TGTGCCAGCTCACCAGATGGCGACCCAAACACCATATATTTT.

V gene TRBV5-1 combines with J gene TRBJ2-1; 10 positions agree with TRBD2. Germline trimming cut 4 bases from V and 5 bases from J; bases unmatched to any gene: 6. The CDR3 covers 15 residues. CDR1 is SGHRS, CDR2 YFSETQ, per germline. CDR3 loop: CASSVSGGANNEQFF. CDR3 nucleotides: TGCGCCAGCAGCGTAAGCGGGGGGGCCAACAATGAGCAGTTCTTC.

This clone was counted only a few times. The chain carries TRBV11-3 and TRBJ2-7, with D uncertain. CDR1 and CDR2 (germline): SGHNT, YENEEA. V was clipped by 1 base and J by 3 bases, with 7 bases between them. The CDR3 runs 13 residues. This CDR3 reads CASSLGEHYEQYF. In nucleotides, the CDR3 is TGTGCCAGCAGCTTAGGGGAACACTACGAGCAGTACTTC.

The chain employs TRBV7-9 and TRBJ1-2; TRBD1 aligns across 7 bases. Germline V gene sequence: CDR1 SEHNR, CDR2 FQNEAQ (reference sequence). This CDR3 is 13 amino acids long. V lost 2 bases, J lost 7 bases, and 4 bases stayed unmatched. The CDR3 sequence: CASSLSRQGGYTF. The CDR3 nucleotides are TGTGCCAGCAGCTTAAGCCGACAGGGTGGCTACACCTTC.

The chain carries TRBV28 and TRBJ2-7; the match to TRBD2 covers 8 bases. The CDR3 totals 15 residues. Germline trimming cut 7 bases from V and 2 bases from J; bases unmatched to any gene: 10. Germline loops: CDR1 MDHEN, CDR2 SYDVKM. The chain's CDR3 is CASNPGGIPTYEQYF. In DNA form, the CDR3 reads TGTGCCAGCAACCCGGGGGGGATACCAACCTACGAGCAGTACTTC.

For the CDR3, the DNA is TGTGCCAGCAGTTTAATTAGAGATACGCAGTATTTT. Protein: CASSLIRDTQYF. The rearrangement joins TRBV28 to TRBJ2-3; D remains ambiguous. Germline V lookup: CDR1 MDHEN, CDR2 SYDVKM. Deletions cut 2 bases from V and 5 bases from J, with 5 bases between. The CDR3 consists of 12 residues.

The CDR3: CASSQELSNYGYTF. The CDR3 nucleotides are TGTGCCAGCAGCCAAGAGTTATCTAACTATGGCTACACCTTC. J is TRBJ1-2 and V is TRBV3-1 (or the pseudogene TRBV3-2); unclear D gene. The V end lost 0 bases, the J end lost 0 bases, and 5 bases lay between the germline ends. The germline V gene has CDR1 LGHDT and CDR2 YNNKEL (reference sequence). The CDR3 loop spans 14 amino acids.